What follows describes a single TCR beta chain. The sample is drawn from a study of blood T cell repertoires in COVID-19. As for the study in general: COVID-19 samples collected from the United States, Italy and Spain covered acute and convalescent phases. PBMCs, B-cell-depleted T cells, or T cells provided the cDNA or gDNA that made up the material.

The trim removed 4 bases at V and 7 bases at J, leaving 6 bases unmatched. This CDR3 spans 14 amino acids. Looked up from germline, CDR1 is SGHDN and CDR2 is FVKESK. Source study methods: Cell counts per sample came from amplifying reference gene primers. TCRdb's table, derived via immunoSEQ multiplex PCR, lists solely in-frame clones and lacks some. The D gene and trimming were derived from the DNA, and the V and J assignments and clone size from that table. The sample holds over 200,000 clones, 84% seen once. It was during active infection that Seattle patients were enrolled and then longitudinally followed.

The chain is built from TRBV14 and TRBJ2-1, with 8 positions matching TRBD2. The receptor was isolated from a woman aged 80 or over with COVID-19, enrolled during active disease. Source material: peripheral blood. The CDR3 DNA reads TGTGCCAGCAGCCGGGCGGGAGGAGGGAATGAGCAGTTCTTC. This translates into CASSRAGGGNEQFF.